This TCR beta chain comes out of a study of the immune and genomic landscape of osteosarcoma (dated by TCRdb to the early 2020s). Turning to the overall study: A total of under 50 pediatric and adult patients with high-grade osteosarcoma made up the overall cohort, and the median age at diagnosis was roughly 27 years (range roughly 5-85). To define immunogenic potential, the study profiled osteosarcoma specimens using whole genome, RNA and T-cell receptor sequencing, along with immunohistochemistry and reverse phase protein arrays. The goal of the study was to explain why immune checkpoint inhibitors show limited clinical activity in osteosarcoma. TCR sequencing results were integrated with transcriptome, protein array and immunostaining data to characterize the osteosarcoma immunogenomic landscape. The cohort was enriched for poor-risk disease, as unfavorable pathologic response to standard therapy was shown in 73% of the cohort and approximately 66% of the cohort were deceased. Each of a few patients provided a couple of samples from the same tumor site. Patients in the overall cohort were 60% male, and over 75% presented with localized disease at diagnosis. The paper as a whole reports these results and caveats: Clonality benchmarks were derived from external normal skin and healthy peripheral blood data rather than from matched normal tissue. TCR productive clonality was greater in the immune-hot C3 cluster than in the cold C1 cluster, although TCR productive clonality remained low overall. Along with the frozen tumor specimens, matched blood was collected from just two patients. No statistical method determined sample size because osteosarcoma is rare and all possible samples were collected. About 5 cases had a single hyperexpanded clone dominating the repertoire, and all had fewer than 100 T-cell clonotypes. Productive TCR clonality was found to be low overall, with an average of 0.09 and a maximum of 0.3, which suggested limited T-cell clonal expansion.

Of note for this clone: What antigen it recognizes has not been identified. Per-base qualities were not stored, and no clone one base away is much larger.

TCR beta chain CDR3 regions were immunosequenced with the ImmunoSEQ Assay (Adaptive Biotechnologies). The paper's data handling went like this. TCRB rearrangements, read counts, read proportions and gene usage were exported through the ImmunoSEQ Analyzer platform. T-cell clonality was calculated from productive rearrangements as 1 minus Pielou's evenness. Clonal space homeostasis binned clonotypes as rare, small, medium, large or hyperexpanded (0.01 to 1 of the repertoire). TCR productive clonality was compared across immune clusters C1, C2 and C3 using the Wilcoxon rank sum test. Sourced from immuneACCESS, this table was stored by TCRdb with only in-frame sequences that have V and J called. A share of the clones is absent; for the studies checked, an unresolved V gene accounts for under half, and the remainder has no known explanation. V and J calls and clone size follow that table, whereas D and trimming were derived from the DNA. The sample has roughly 5,000 clones on record, around 70% of them singletons. About 17% of the sample comes from the top ten.

V is reduced by 4 bases and J by 4 bases, leaving a spacing of 10 bases between them. The CDR3, cysteine through phenylalanine, is 13 amino acids long. The kept DNA is CDR3 alone, 39 bases in frame from the first base. The germline V gene (reference sequence) yields LNHDA for CDR1 and SQIVND for CDR2. Specimens were post-treatment primary, local recurrence and metastasis tumors from poor-prognosis patients. The sequence came from a human donor with osteosarcoma. Sequencing used osteosarcoma tumor tissue from the femur. The chain is encoded by TRBV19 joined to TRBJ1-1, with a tentative D gene TRBD1 over 5 matching bases. The CDR3 region has the sequence CASSSRVATEAFF. The nucleotide sequence is TGTGCCAGTAGTAGCAGGGTGGCCACTGAAGCTTTCTTT.